These 9 T cell receptor beta chains came from one sample sequenced in a study of Tregs in tolerant kidney transplant recipients. Clones were sequenced by immunoSEQ multiplex PCR, and TCRdb holds only the in-frame ones, with some missing. The sample holds some 71,000 clones, less than 90% seen once. The source was CD4+ T cells from blood, collected before the transplant. These receptors came from a human donor who received a combined kidney and bone marrow transplant.

The V gene is TRBV6-5, the J gene TRBJ1-1, with TRBD1 identical over 9 bases. This CDR3 comprises 15 residues. J gave up 8 bases and V 5 bases, and 12 bases lay outside the gene matches. Germline V CDR1 and CDR2: MNHEY, SVGAGI. CDR3 residues: CASSRYGQGLLEAFF. CDR3 sequence (DNA): TGTGCCAGCAGTCGATACGGACAGGGGCTATTAGAAGCTTTCTTT.

The rearrangement links TRBV19 to TRBJ1-1; 9 bases align to TRBD1. The germline CDR1 and CDR2 sequences are LNHDA and SQIVND (reference sequence). V lost 5 bases to trimming and J lost 8 bases; unmatched junction nucleotides: 6. The CDR3 length is 13 residues. CDR3 coding DNA: TGTGCCAGTAGTTCAACAGGGGGCGGAGAAGCTTTCTTT. This translates into CASSSTGGGEAFF.

This chain uses TRBV25-1 with TRBJ2-3; 7 bases are shared with TRBD1. V trimming: 4 bases; J trimming: 1 base; junction bases outside the gene matches: 2. In germline, CDR1 is MGHDK, CDR2 SYGVNS. The CDR3 consists of 14 residues. The CDR3 protein is CASSGDRGTDTQYF. DNA of the CDR3: TGTGCCAGCAGTGGAGACAGGGGCACAGATACGCAGTATTTT.

V gene TRBV11-3 combines with J gene TRBJ2-6; maybe TRBD1 (5 bases). Per the germline V gene, CDR1 is SGHNT and CDR2 is YENEEA. The V and J ends lost 4 bases and 0 bases respectively, with 10 bases between them. The CDR3 is 16 residues long. Written as DNA, the CDR3 is TGTGCCAGCAGCTCCCGACAGAGCTCTGGGGCCAACGTCCTGACTTTC. Amino acids: CASSSRQSSGANVLTF.

The chain has TRBV18 and TRBJ2-2; possibly TRBD2 for D (6 bases). Germline assignment: CDR1 KGHSH and CDR2 LQKENI. V lost 3 bases, J lost 6 bases, and 20 bases lay in between. There are 17 residues in the CDR3. CDR3: CASSPAYGGSDSGELFF. The CDR3 DNA is TGTGCCAGCTCACCCGCTTATGGAGGGAGCGATTCCGGGGAGCTGTTTTTT.

This chain uses TRBV5-1 with TRBJ2-5; D might be TRBD2 (6 bases). The germline V and J ends were trimmed by 1 base and 2 bases, with 9 bases remaining between them. This CDR3 region has 14 residues. In germline, CDR1 is SGHRS, CDR2 YFSETQ. The CDR3 DNA reads as TGCGCCAGCAGCTTGTGGGGGGAGCAAGAGACCCAGTACTTC. This gives the protein CASSLWGEQETQYF.

This sequence joins TRBV10-3 and TRBJ1-2, with 10 positions matching TRBD1. The CDR3 is 14 residues long. Trimming removed 6 bases from V and 6 bases from J; junction bases left unmatched: 7. Germline CDR1 is ENHRY and CDR2 is SYGVKD. The CDR3 bases are TGTGCCATCAGCGTTACCGGGACAGGGGATGGCTACACCTTC. Translation gives CAISVTGTGDGYTF.

The rearrangement uses TRBV28 and TRBJ2-5; 14 bases are shared with TRBD2. Trimming removed 6 bases from V and 3 bases from J; junction bases left unmatched: 3. This CDR3 contains 15 residues. CDR1 MDHEN and CDR2 SYDVKM come from the germline V gene. This CDR3 reads CASRPGLAGEETQYF. CDR3 DNA: TGTGCCAGCAGACCGGGACTAGCGGGAGAAGAGACCCAGTACTTC.

The V call is TRBV19, the J call TRBJ1-2, with 7 bases lining up with TRBD1. This CDR3 comprises 11 residues. J lost 4 bases, V lost 8 bases, and 1 base had no gene match. CDR1 is LNHDA and CDR2 is SQIVND in the germline V gene (reference sequence). The chain's CDR3 is CASGTAYGYTF. The CDR3 region has the DNA TGTGCCAGTGGGACAGCCTATGGCTACACCTTC.